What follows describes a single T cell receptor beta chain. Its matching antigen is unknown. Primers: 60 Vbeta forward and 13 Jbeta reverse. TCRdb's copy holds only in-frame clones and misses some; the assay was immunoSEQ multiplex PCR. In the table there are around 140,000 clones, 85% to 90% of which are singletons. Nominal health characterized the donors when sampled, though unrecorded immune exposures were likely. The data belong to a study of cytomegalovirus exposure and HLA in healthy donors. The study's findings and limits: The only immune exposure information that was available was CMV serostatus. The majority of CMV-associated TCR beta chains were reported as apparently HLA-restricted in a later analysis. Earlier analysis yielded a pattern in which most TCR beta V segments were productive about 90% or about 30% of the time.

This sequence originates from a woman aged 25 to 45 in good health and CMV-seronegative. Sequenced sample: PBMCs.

This CDR3 is CASSPHGLPIAKNIQYF. CDR3 coding DNA: TGCGCCAGCAGCCCTCATGGACTGCCCATAGCCAAAAACATTCAGTACTTC. This rearrangement joins TRBV4-1 to TRBJ2-4; possible D gene TRBD2, 5 bases. CDR1 and CDR2 (germline): MGHRA, YSYEKL. This CDR3 has 17 amino acids. Trimming left V 4 bases short and J 0 bases short, with 16 bases between.